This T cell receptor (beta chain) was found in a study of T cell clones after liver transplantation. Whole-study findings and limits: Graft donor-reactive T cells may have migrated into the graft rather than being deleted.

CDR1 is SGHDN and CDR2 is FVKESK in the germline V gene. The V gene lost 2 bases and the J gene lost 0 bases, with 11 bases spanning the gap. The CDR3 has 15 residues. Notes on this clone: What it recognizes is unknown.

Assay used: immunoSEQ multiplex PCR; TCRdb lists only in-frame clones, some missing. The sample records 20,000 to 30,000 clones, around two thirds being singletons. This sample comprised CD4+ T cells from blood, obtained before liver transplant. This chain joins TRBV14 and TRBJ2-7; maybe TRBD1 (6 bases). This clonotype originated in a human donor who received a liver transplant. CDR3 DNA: TGTGCCAGCAGCCAAATCAGGGGCAGCTCCTACGAGCAGTACTTC. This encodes CASSQIRGSSYEQYF. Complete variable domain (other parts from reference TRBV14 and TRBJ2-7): EAGVTQFPSHSVIEKGQTVTLRCDPISGHDNLYWYRRVMGKEIKFLLHFVKESKQDESGMPNNRFLAERTGGTYSTLKVQPAELEDSGVYFCASSQIRGSSYEQYFGPGTRLTVT.